The 20 T cell receptor beta chains reported below all come from one sample, sequenced in a study of T cell changes during pregnancy in multiple sclerosis. Some clones are missing from TCRdb's copy, which holds only in-frame ones; the method was immunoSEQ multiplex PCR. Here the sample spans about 36,000 clones, around nine tenths being singletons. Source: CD8+ T cells from peripheral blood mononuclear cells, taken in the third trimester of pregnancy. The receptors stem from a female donor with multiple sclerosis, enrolled in a pregnancy study.

V usage is TRBV7-9 and J usage is TRBJ2-2; unclear D gene. This CDR3 region has 15 residues. Germline V CDR1 and CDR2: SEHNR, FQNEAQ (reference sequence). The V and J ends lost 2 bases and 3 bases respectively, with 10 bases between them. The CDR3 here is CASSLSTDHTGELFF. The CDR3 DNA is TGTGCCAGCAGCTTATCTACAGATCACACCGGGGAGCTGTTTTTT.

This rearrangement joins TRBV30 to TRBJ1-5; unclear D gene. Trimming removed 1 base at V and 6 bases at J, with 13 bases between. Germline lookup yields CDR1 GTSNPN and CDR2 SVGIG (reference sequence). The CDR3 runs 14 residues. The CDR3 is CAWSDQVSGQPQHF. The DNA for the CDR3 is TGTGCCTGGAGTGACCAGGTGTCTGGTCAGCCCCAGCATTTT.

Written as DNA, the CDR3 is TGTGCCAGTGGATTCCAGGGATCCTACAATGAGCAGTTCTTC. Its protein product is CASGFQGSYNEQFF. This chain uses TRBV19 with TRBJ2-1; tentatively, D is TRBD1 (5 bases). Germline loops: CDR1 LNHDA, CDR2 SQIVND (reference sequence). The CDR3 loop spans 14 amino acids. Trimming left V 8 bases short and J 1 base short, with 12 bases between.

The chain is built from TRBV7-8 and TRBJ2-3; 11 bases fit TRBD2. The germline gives CDR1 SGHVS, CDR2 FQNEAQ. The ends lost 3 bases at V and 3 bases at J; junction bases unmatched: 8. The CDR3 is 17 amino acids. In DNA form, the CDR3 reads TGTGCCAGCAGCTTCTCCCCCCGGACTAGCGGGACAGATACGCAGTATTTT. This translates into CASSFSPRTSGTDTQYF.

The gene calls are TRBV7-9 and TRBJ1-2; 7 bases agree with TRBD1. This CDR3 has 13 residues. After removal of 5 bases from V and 13 bases from J, the junction contained 13 bases not matched to a gene. Germline-derived CDR1 and CDR2 are SEHNR and FQNEAQ (reference sequence). The CDR3 DNA sequence: TGTGCCAGCAGCATAGGGGCATCACAGGGGACCACCTTC. Translation gives CASSIGASQGTTF. Based on the CDR3 plus reference TRBV7-9 and TRBJ1-2, the full variable domain is DTGVSQNPRHKITKRGQNVTFRCDPISEHNRLYWYRQTLGQGPEFLTYFQNEAQLEKSRLLSDRFSAERPKGSFSTLEIQRTEQGDSAMYLCASSIGASQGTTFGSGTRLTVV.

CDR3 amino acids: CASSVGQGLAYEQYF. In nucleotides, the CDR3 is TGTGCCAGCAGCGTAGGGCAGGGGCTAGCCTACGAGCAGTACTTC. V gene TRBV9 combines with J gene TRBJ2-7; weak D call: TRBD1 (6 bases). The V gene's germline CDR1 is SGDLS and CDR2 YYNGEE. The CDR3 spans 15 residues. Trimming pared 0 bases from V and 2 bases from J, leaving 12 bases between. The full variable domain, rest sourced from reference TRBV9 and TRBJ2-7, is DSGVTQTPKHLITATGQRVTLRCSPRSGDLSVYWYQQSLDQGLQFLIQYYNGEERAKGNILERFSAQQFPDLHSELNLSSLELGDSALYFCASSVGQGLAYEQYFGPGTRLTVT.

This clone is labeled medium-sized (0.01 to 0.1%). The chain couples TRBV2 to TRBJ2-7; TRBD2 matches 9 bases. The germline CDR1 and CDR2 sequences are SNHLY and FYNNEI. This CDR3 has 16 amino acids. J was trimmed by 2 bases and V by 7 bases; bases with no gene match: 12. CDR3 DNA: TGTGCCAGCAACACTGAGGGGGCGGGGGGGCCCTACGAGCAGTACTTC. Amino acids: CASNTEGAGGPYEQYF.

The chain is built from TRBV11-2 and TRBJ2-7, with no clear D. V lost 1 base and J 0 bases, leaving 7 bases between the germline ends. The CDR3 consists of 14 residues. Looked up from germline, CDR1 is SGHAT and CDR2 is FQNNGV. The CDR3 nucleotides are TGTGCCAGCAGCTTAGTGGGCGCCTCCTACGAGCAGTACTTC. Its protein is CASSLVGASYEQYF.

The chain has TRBV18 and TRBJ2-3; 14 bases line up with TRBD2. V trimming: 3 bases; J trimming: 5 bases; junction bases outside the gene matches: 7. Germline V lookup: CDR1 KGHSH, CDR2 LQKENI. The CDR3 runs 17 residues. The CDR3 region is CASSPGTSGSEIDTQYF. The CDR3 DNA is TGTGCCAGCTCACCGGGGACTAGCGGGAGTGAAATAGATACGCAGTATTTT. Based on the CDR3 plus reference TRBV18 and TRBJ2-3, the full variable domain is NAGVMQNPRHLVRRRGQEARLRCSPMKGHSHVYWYRQLPEEGLKFMVYLQKENIIDESGMPKERFSAEFPKEGPSILRIQQVVRGDSAAYFCASSPGTSGSEIDTQYFGPGTRLTVL.

The chain combines TRBV18 with TRBJ2-7, with D possibly being TRBD1 (6 bases). The ends were cut back, 3 bases at V and 4 bases at J, with 16 bases in the middle. Germline V gives CDR1 KGHSH, CDR2 LQKENI. The CDR3 totals 15 residues. The CDR3 spells CASSPSQGSPYEQYF. The DNA for the CDR3 is TGTGCCAGCTCACCTTCCCAGGGGTCTCCTTACGAGCAGTACTTC.

This chain links TRBV5-6 with TRBJ2-7; D is perhaps TRBD2 (5 bases). Germline CDR1 is SGHDT and CDR2 is YYEEEE. The CDR3 is 16 amino acids. V shed 0 bases and J shed 0 bases, with 13 bases lying between them. The CDR3 loop is CASSLGGLAGSYEQYF. The CDR3 coding sequence is TGTGCCAGCAGCTTGGGTGGTCTAGCCGGCTCCTACGAGCAGTACTTC.

The chain couples TRBV7-9 to TRBJ1-2; D is unclear. Germline CDR1 is SEHNR and CDR2 is FQNEAQ (reference sequence). The CDR3 sequence is 13 residues long. V was shortened by 1 base and J by 8 bases, with 11 bases between the two germline ends. CDR3 residues: CASSLEESRGYTF. CDR3 in DNA: TGTGCCAGCAGCTTAGAAGAATCCCGGGGCTACACCTTC.

The chain combines TRBV5-1 with TRBJ2-7; perhaps TRBD2 as D (6 bases). Trimming stripped 3 bases from V and 0 bases from J, with 13 bases between. The CDR3 sequence is 15 residues long. Germline CDR1 is SGHRS and CDR2 is YFSETQ. As DNA, the CDR3 is TGCGCCAGCAGCTCCAGGGACTGGGGCTCCTACGAGCAGTACTTC. Protein product: CASSSRDWGSYEQYF. The full variable domain, completed using reference TRBV5-1 and TRBJ2-7, is KAGVTQTPRYLIKTRGQQVTLSCSPISGHRSVSWYQQTPGQGLQFLFEYFSETQRNKGNFPGRFSGRQFSNSRSEMNVSTLELGDSALYLCASSSRDWGSYEQYFGPGTRLTVT.

The rearrangement uses TRBV27 and TRBJ1-6; D may be TRBD1 (6 bases). The CDR3 covers 14 residues. Deletions cut 5 bases from V and 9 bases from J, with 14 bases between. Germline CDR1 MNHEY, CDR2 SMNVEV (reference sequence). The CDR3 region has the DNA TGTGCCAGCAGTCTAACAGGGAGCGGTTCACCCCTCCACTTT. The encoded protein is CASSLTGSGSPLHF.

The CDR3 DNA reads as TGTGCCAGCAGCTCTCACACAGGACAGGGTGCCTATGGCTACACCTTC. Residues: CASSSHTGQGAYGYTF. The rearrangement links TRBV7-9 to TRBJ1-2; 8 nucleotides match TRBD1. V gave up 4 bases and J gave up 4 bases; unmatched junction bases: 11. Germline V gene lookup returns CDR1 SEHNR and CDR2 FQNEAQ (reference sequence). The CDR3 covers 16 residues.

This chain uses TRBV5-6 with TRBJ2-2, with TRBD1 as a possible D gene (5 bases). Trimming shortened V by 5 bases and J by 4 bases, and 9 bases separated the two germline ends. From germline, CDR1 is SGHDT and CDR2 YYEEEE. The CDR3 is 13 residues long. CDR3 protein: CASSLGVTGELFF. The CDR3 DNA sequence: TGTGCCAGCAGTCTAGGGGTCACCGGGGAGCTGTTTTTT. Full variable domain (remainder filled in from reference TRBV5-6 and TRBJ2-2): DAGVTQSPTHLIKTRGQQVTLRCSPKSGHDTVSWYQQALGQGPQFIFQYYEEEERQRGNFPDRFSGHQFPNYSSELNVNALLLGDSALYLCASSLGVTGELFFGEGSRLTVL.

J is TRBJ1-2 and V is TRBV14, with D tentatively TRBD1 (5 bases). Trimming left V 5 bases short and J 3 bases short, with 13 bases between. The germline V gene encodes CDR1 SGHDN and CDR2 FVKESK. This CDR3 has 14 residues. The CDR3 DNA reads TGTGCCAGCAGCGGGGGGGTCGGATACTATGGCTACACCTTC. This sequence encodes CASSGGVGYYGYTF.

The chain links TRBV6-5 to TRBJ1-5; D remains unclear. V gave up 2 bases and J gave up 1 base, with 3 bases separating them. Per germline, CDR1 MNHEY and CDR2 SVGAGI. CDR3 length: 13 residues. CDR3 in DNA: TGTGCCAGCAGTTACGGCAGCAATCAGCCCCAGCATTTT. This translates into CASSYGSNQPQHF.

The CDR3 sequence: CASSWQNTEAFF. Written as DNA, the CDR3 is TGTGCCAGTAGTTGGCAGAACACTGAAGCTTTCTTT. This chain links TRBV19 with TRBJ1-1; no firm D call. There are 12 residues in the CDR3. Trimming cost V 5 bases and J 1 base, with 5 bases left between them. In germline, CDR1 is LNHDA, CDR2 SQIVND (reference sequence).

The table lists this clone with a count of one. The chain employs TRBV13 and TRBJ1-1; D not resolved. Germline values: CDR1 PRHDT, CDR2 FYEKMQ (reference sequence). The CDR3 is 12 amino acids. Trimming cost V 6 bases and J 1 base, with 6 bases left between them. For the CDR3, the DNA is TGTGCCAGCAGTTACACGAACACTGAAGCTTTCTTT. This translates into CASSYTNTEAFF.